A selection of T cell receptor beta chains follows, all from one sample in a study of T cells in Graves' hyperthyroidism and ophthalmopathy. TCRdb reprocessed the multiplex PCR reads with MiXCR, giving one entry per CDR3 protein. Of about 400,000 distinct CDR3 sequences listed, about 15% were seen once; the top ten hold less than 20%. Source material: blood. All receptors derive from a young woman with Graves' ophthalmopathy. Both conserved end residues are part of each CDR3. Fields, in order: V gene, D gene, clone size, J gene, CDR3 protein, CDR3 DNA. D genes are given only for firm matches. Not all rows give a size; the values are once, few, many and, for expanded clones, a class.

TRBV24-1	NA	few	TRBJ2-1	CATSEIDRNNEQFF	TGTGCCACCAGTGAGATAGACAGAAACAATGAGCAGTTCTTC
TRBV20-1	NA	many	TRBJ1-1	CSARWTEAFF	TGCAGTGCTAGGTGGACTGAAGCTTTCTTT
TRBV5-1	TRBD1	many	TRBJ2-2	CASRTGTGFGNTGELFF	TGCGCCAGCAGGACCGGGACAGGGTTCGGTAACACCGGGGAGCTGTTTTTT
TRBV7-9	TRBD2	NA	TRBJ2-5	CASSLSLAGKETQYF	TGTGCCAGCAGCTTATCGCTAGCGGGGAAAGAGACCCAGTACTTC
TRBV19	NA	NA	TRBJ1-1	CASRWQAQAFF	TGTGCCAGTAGATGGCAGGCCCAAGCTTTCTTT
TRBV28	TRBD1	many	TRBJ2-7	CASSLGTGVNEQYF	TGTGCCAGCAGCCTCGGGACAGGGGTAAACGAGCAGTACTTC
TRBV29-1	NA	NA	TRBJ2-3	CSVEDRKATDTQYF	TGCAGCGTTGAAGATCGGAAAGCCACAGATACGCAGTATTTT
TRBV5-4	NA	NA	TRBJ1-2	CASSLMGNYGYTF	TGTGCCAGCAGCTTGATGGGTAACTATGGCTACACCTTC
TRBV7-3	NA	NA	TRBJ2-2	CASSSGQLVGGGELFF	TGTGCCAGCAGCTCCGGACAGTTGGTTGGGGGCGGGGAGCTGTTTTTT
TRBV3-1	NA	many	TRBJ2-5	CASSQEGRQETQYF	TGTGCCAGCAGCCAAGAGGGACGGCAAGAGACCCAGTACTTC
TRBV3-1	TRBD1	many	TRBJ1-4	CASSDRTGNNEKLFF	TGTGCCAGCAGCGACCGGACAGGCAATAATGAAAAACTGTTTTTT
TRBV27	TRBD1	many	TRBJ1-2	CASSRDSSVYYGYTF	TGTGCCAGCAGCCGGGACAGTTCAGTTTACTATGGCTACACCTTC
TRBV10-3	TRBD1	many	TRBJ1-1	CAISDLRGPTEAFF	TGTGCCATCAGTGACCTCAGGGGGCCGACTGAAGCTTTCTTT
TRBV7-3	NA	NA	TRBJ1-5	CASSFRGTDQPQHF	TGTGCCAGCAGCTTCCGGGGGACCGATCAGCCCCAGCATTTT
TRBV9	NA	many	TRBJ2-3	CASSVRRTTDTQYF	TGTGCCAGCAGCGTACGTCGAACCACAGATACGCAGTATTTT
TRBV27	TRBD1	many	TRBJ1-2	CASSTRQGQGYTF	TGTGCCAGCAGTACCCGACAGGGTCAGGGCTACACCTTC
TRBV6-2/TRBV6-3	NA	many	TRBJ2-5	CASAPKAFWETQYF	TGTGCCAGCGCCCCTAAGGCATTTTGGGAGACCCAGTACTTC
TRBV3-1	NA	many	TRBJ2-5	CASSQEWGGEETQYF	TGTGCCAGCAGCCAAGAGTGGGGGGGCGAGGAGACCCAGTACTTC
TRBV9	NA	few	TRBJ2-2	CASSEFGTLVAGELFF	TGTGCCAGCAGCGAATTCGGGACCCTCGTAGCCGGGGAGCTGTTTTTT
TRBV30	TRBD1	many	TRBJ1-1	CAWGRDRGTEAFF	TGTGCCTGGGGACGGGACAGGGGGACTGAAGCTTTCTTT
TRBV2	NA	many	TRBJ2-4	CASSVPRDRVKNIQYF	TGTGCCAGCAGTGTACCGAGGGATAGAGTCAAAAACATTCAGTACTTC
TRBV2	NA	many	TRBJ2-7	CASSAKGYEQYF	TGTGCCAGCAGTGCCAAGGGATACGAGCAGTACTTC
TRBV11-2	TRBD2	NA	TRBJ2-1	CASSSRTSGLTYNEQFF	TGTGCCAGCAGCTCCCGGACTAGCGGGCTAACGTACAATGAGCAGTTCTTC
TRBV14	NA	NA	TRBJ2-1	CASSPGPVRYEQFF	TGTGCCAGCAGCCCCGGCCCCGTGCGCTATGAGCAGTTCTTC
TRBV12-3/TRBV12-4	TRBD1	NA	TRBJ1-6	CASSVGTEVNSPLHF	TGTGCCAGCAGTGTTGGGACAGAAGTTAATTCACCCCTCCACTTT